This entry lists 4 T cell receptor beta chains sequenced from one sample in a study of response to subunit inactivated influenza vaccine. One entry per CDR3 protein, called by TCRdb with MiXCR from the RT-PCR reads. In the table there are 550,000 to 800,000 distinct CDR3 sequences, over 11% of which are singletons. This sample comprised PBMCs from blood, obtained roughly 2 weeks before vaccination. These receptors were collected from a man in his fifties or sixties who received an inactivated influenza vaccine.

This clonotype was observed a few times. The chain combines TRBV2 with TRBJ2-7; 8 bases are a match to TRBD2. Germline V CDR1 and CDR2: SNHLY, FYNNEI. J gave up 0 bases and V 3 bases, and 7 bases lay outside the gene matches. The CDR3 is 16 amino acids. CDR3 region: CASSEFLSGNSYEQYF. The CDR3 DNA reads TGTGCCAGCAGTGAGTTTCTTAGCGGGAACTCCTACGAGCAGTACTTC. The variable domain in full, with the rest retrieved from reference TRBV2 and TRBJ2-7, is EPEVTQTPSHQVTQMGQEVILRCVPISNHLYFYWYRQILGQKVEFLVSFYNNEISEKSEIFDDQFSVERPDGSNFTLKIRSTKLEDSAMYFCASSEFLSGNSYEQYFGPGTRLTVT.

The chain couples TRBV20-1 to TRBJ2-1; D is undetermined. V lost 0 bases, J lost 0 bases, and 12 bases lay in between. Looked up from germline, CDR1 is DFQATT and CDR2 is SNEGSKA (reference sequence). CDR3 size: 16 residues. DNA for the CDR3: TGCAGTGCTAGAGATCAGATGAGTCTCTCCTACAATGAGCAGTTCTTC. This sequence encodes CSARDQMSLSYNEQFF.

The table lists this clonotype with a few counts. This sequence joins TRBV6-6 and TRBJ2-3; D remains ambiguous. There are 13 residues in the CDR3. In germline, CDR1 is MNHNY, CDR2 SVGAGI (reference sequence). V lost 5 bases to trimming and J lost 4 bases, with 10 bases between them. For the CDR3, the DNA is TGTGCCAGCAGTAAAGGACGATCAGATACGCAGTATTTT. Translation: CASSKGRSDTQYF.

The CDR3 loop is CASSLDSGQIYGYTF. As DNA, the CDR3 is TGTGCCAGCAGCTTAGACTCGGGACAGATCTATGGCTACACCTTC. The chain combines TRBV7-9 with TRBJ1-2, with 7 bases identical to TRBD1. This CDR3 is built from 15 residues. Germline V gives CDR1 SEHNR, CDR2 FQNEAQ (reference sequence). J lost 4 bases, V lost 1 base, and 6 bases had no gene match.